This T cell receptor (beta chain) was identified in a study of cytomegalovirus exposure and HLA in healthy donors. Study-wide findings and caveats: Rare TCR sequences dominated, though some public TCRs recurred in many donors.

Libraries were prepared by immunoSEQ multiplex PCR; TCRdb keeps only in-frame clonotypes and omits some of them. The sample lists about 49,000 clones; about 90% were seen once. CDR1 is MNHEY and CDR2 is SMNVEV in the germline V gene (reference sequence). The CDR3 is made up of 14 amino acids. V lost 4 bases to trimming and J lost 3 bases; unmatched junction nucleotides: 5. These donors were members of the approximately 110-subject validation cohort, a group separate from the approximately 670-subject first cohort. Turning to this clone: Its antigen remains unknown.

The sample was PBMCs. The chain uses TRBV27 and TRBJ2-7; TRBD1 matches 8 bases. The receptor's source is a man aged 18 to 35 in good health and CMV-seronegative. This chain's CDR3 is CASSSTGDYYEQYF. The CDR3 nucleotides are TGTGCCAGCAGTTCGACAGGGGATTACTACGAGCAGTACTTC.